This TCR beta chain was sequenced during a study of CD8 T cells in Susac syndrome. V lost 4 bases, J lost 2 bases, and 9 bases lay in between. The CDR3 is made up of 14 amino acids. Germline V gives CDR1 MNHEY, CDR2 SMNVEV (reference sequence). An input of about 0.5 to 1 ug of RNA was subjected to reverse transcription using random hexamers. A single record per CDR3 protein comes from TCRdb applying MiXCR to the immunoSEQ multiplex PCR reads. The profile shows approximately 150,000 distinct CDR3 sequences, nearly 97% of them singletons. The sequence derives from a human donor with Susac syndrome. Sequenced sample: CD4+ T cells from PBMCs. V gene TRBV27 combines with J gene TRBJ2-1; D remains ambiguous. The CDR3 bases are TGTGCCAGCAGTTCTGGGCTCACCTACAATGAGCAGTTCTTC. Its translation is CASSSGLTYNEQFF.